The next 13 T cell receptor beta chains were all read from a single sample in a study of shared clonotypes between healthy human individuals. This table comes from immunoSEQ multiplex PCR, and its TCRdb copy is limited to in-frame clones, with some not included. The table includes 2 million to 2.5 million clones, approximately 93% detected once. The sequencing input was naive CD4+ T cells from PBMCs. The subset: CD45RA+ positively selected. These TCRs come from a man aged 18 to 29 in good health. Some clones in this sample may be carry-over from other donors' samples.

The V and J genes are TRBV25-1 and TRBJ1-6, with TRBD1 identical over 8 bases. V lost 8 bases, J lost 9 bases, and 6 bases stayed unmatched. The CDR3 runs 13 residues. From germline, CDR1 is MGHDK and CDR2 SYGVNS. CDR3 in amino acids: CASGDRIPSPLHF. The CDR3 DNA reads as TGTGCCAGCGGGGACAGGATCCCTTCACCCCTCCACTTT. Complete variable domain (other parts from reference TRBV25-1 and TRBJ1-6): EADIYQTPRYLVIGTGKKITLECSQTMGHDKMYWYQQDPGMELHLIHYSYGVNSTEKGDLSSESTVSRIRTEHFPLTLESARPSHTSQYLCASGDRIPSPLHFGNGTRLTVT.

The chain couples TRBV5-4 to TRBJ2-3; 9 bases map to TRBD2. CDR1 is SGHNT and CDR2 is YYREEE in the germline V gene (reference sequence). V gave up 0 bases and J gave up 8 bases; unmatched junction bases: 10. The CDR3 totals 16 residues. CDR3 protein: CASSLEASGIGGTQYF. The CDR3 nucleotides are TGTGCCAGCAGCTTGGAGGCTAGCGGGATCGGCGGTACGCAGTATTTT.

The chain has TRBV19 and TRBJ2-5; tentative D call: TRBD2 (7 bases). V was trimmed by 9 bases and J by 4 bases, leaving 21 bases between them. CDR1 is LNHDA, CDR2 SQIVND, per germline (reference sequence). This CDR3 is built from 15 residues. This CDR3 reads CASPHHPGGLETQYF. CDR3 coding DNA: TGTGCCAGCCCTCATCACCCCGGGGGGCTAGAGACCCAGTACTTC.

The J gene is TRBJ1-2, the V gene TRBV6-1; unclear D gene. Germline-derived CDR1 and CDR2 are MNHNS and SASEGT. The length of the CDR3 is 13 residues. Trimming stripped 4 bases from V and 4 bases from J, with 10 bases between. The CDR3 reads CASSASGRYGYTF. The CDR3 DNA reads TGTGCCAGCAGTGCCTCAGGACGCTATGGCTACACCTTC.

The V gene is TRBV30, the J gene TRBJ2-7; TRBD1 might be the D (5 bases). Germline-derived CDR1 and CDR2 are GTSNPN and SVGIG (reference sequence). The CDR3 spans 14 residues. Trimming left V 0 bases short and J 0 bases short, with 9 bases between. CDR3 bases: TGTGCCTGGAGTGTAGGGGTCGGCTCCTACGAGCAGTACTTC. This codes for CAWSVGVGSYEQYF.

This chain connects TRBV9 to TRBJ2-7; 7 bases agree with TRBD1. The germline CDR1 and CDR2 sequences are SGDLS and YYNGEE. J gave up 6 bases and V 0 bases, and 3 bases lay outside the gene matches. The CDR3 covers 13 residues. This CDR3 reads CASSVEGTAEQYF. The CDR3 DNA reads as TGTGCCAGCAGCGTAGAAGGGACAGCCGAGCAGTACTTC.

This sequence joins TRBV23-1 and TRBJ1-4; the match to TRBD1 covers 11 bases. TRBV23-1 is flagged as an ORF with uncertain function. The V and J ends lost 7 bases and 7 bases, in that order; junction bases with no gene match: 8. The CDR3 is 15 amino acids. CDR3 coding DNA: TGCGCCAGCACCGCGGACAGGGGGCTCTGTGAAAAACTGTTTTTT. It codes for CASTADRGLCEKLFF.

The genes are TRBV9 and TRBJ2-1; no reliable D call. Per germline, CDR1 SGDLS and CDR2 YYNGEE. This CDR3 spans 13 amino acids. The V and J ends lost 7 bases and 4 bases respectively, with 12 bases between them. CDR3 coding DNA: TGTGCCAGCGGCGGAAGAAATTACAATGAGCAGTTCTTC. It yields the protein CASGGRNYNEQFF.

This clone occurred once. The identical CDR3 is also encoded by other nucleotide sequences in the sample. This sequence joins TRBV19 and TRBJ1-5; the D is unclear. The CDR3 contains 14 residues. Germline V gives CDR1 LNHDA, CDR2 SQIVND (reference sequence). The V end lost 5 bases, the J end lost 0 bases, and 8 bases lay between the germline ends. The CDR3 region is CASSGTHSNQPQHF. In nucleotides, the CDR3 is TGTGCCAGTAGTGGCACTCATAGCAATCAGCCCCAGCATTTT.

V gene TRBV29-1 combines with J gene TRBJ1-3, with no clear D. V was pared by 7 bases and J by 4 bases, with 11 bases between. This CDR3 region has 12 residues. The germline V gene has CDR1 SQVTM and CDR2 ANQGSEA. This CDR3 is CSAASPGNTIYF. The CDR3 region has the DNA TGCAGCGCCGCAAGCCCCGGAAACACCATATATTTT.

The rearrangement uses TRBV19 and TRBJ2-2, with TRBD2 identical over 13 bases. J was trimmed by 3 bases and V by 4 bases; bases with no gene match: 2. This CDR3 has 16 residues. Germline-derived CDR1 and CDR2 are LNHDA and SQIVND (reference sequence). The CDR3 protein is CASSTGLAGDTGELFF. The CDR3 nucleotides read TGTGCCAGTAGTACCGGACTAGCGGGAGACACCGGGGAGCTGTTTTTT.

The chain is built from TRBV6-5 and TRBJ1-3; 8 nucleotides agree with TRBD1. The CDR3 contains 15 residues. J lost 1 base, V lost 6 bases, and 5 bases had no gene match. The V gene's germline CDR1 is MNHEY and CDR2 SVGAGI. CDR3 in DNA: TGTGCCAGCAGCCGAGGGACAGGTTCTGGAAACACCATATATTTT. It translates to CASSRGTGSGNTIYF.

This rearrangement joins TRBV2 to TRBJ2-1, with D possibly being TRBD1 (5 bases). Germline CDR1 SNHLY, CDR2 FYNNEI. CDR3 length: 16 amino acids. V was clipped by 7 bases and J by 0 bases, with 16 bases between them. The CDR3 region is CASTFQGLGSYNEQFF. As DNA, the CDR3 is TGTGCCAGCACATTCCAGGGTCTCGGCTCCTACAATGAGCAGTTCTTC.